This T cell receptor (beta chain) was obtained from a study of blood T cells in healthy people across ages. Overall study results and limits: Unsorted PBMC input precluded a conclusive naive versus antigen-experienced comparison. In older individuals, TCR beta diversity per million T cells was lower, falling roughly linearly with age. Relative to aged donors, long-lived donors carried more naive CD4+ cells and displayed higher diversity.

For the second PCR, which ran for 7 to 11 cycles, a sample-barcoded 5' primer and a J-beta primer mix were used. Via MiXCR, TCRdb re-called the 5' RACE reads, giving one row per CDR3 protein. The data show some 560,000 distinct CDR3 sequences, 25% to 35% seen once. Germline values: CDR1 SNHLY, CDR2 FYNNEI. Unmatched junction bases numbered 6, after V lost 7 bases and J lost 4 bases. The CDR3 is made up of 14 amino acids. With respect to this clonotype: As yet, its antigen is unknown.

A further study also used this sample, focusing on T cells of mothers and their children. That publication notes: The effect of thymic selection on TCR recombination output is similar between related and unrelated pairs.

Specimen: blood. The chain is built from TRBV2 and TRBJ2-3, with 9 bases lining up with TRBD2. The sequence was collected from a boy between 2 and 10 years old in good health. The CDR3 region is CASNSGGRADTQYF. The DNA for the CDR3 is TGTGCCAGCAACAGCGGGGGGAGGGCAGATACGCAGTATTTT.